This paragraph covers one T cell receptor (beta chain) sequence. Profiling relied on immunoSEQ multiplex PCR, and the TCRdb table lists in-frame clones only, not all of them. Among about 220,000 clones listed, 70% to 85% were seen once. Trimming shortened V by 3 bases and J by 1 base, and 6 bases separated the two germline ends. This CDR3 is 13 amino acids long. Germline V CDR1 and CDR2: SNHLY, FYNNEI. This entry belongs to a study of blood T cell repertoires in COVID-19. Study context: The United States, Italy and Spain supplied acute and convalescent COVID-19 samples. Sources were T cells, B-cell-depleted T cells, or PBMCs; the material itself was cDNA or gDNA.

All enrollees were about 18 to 89 years old and from about 25 US areas. Cohort 3 donors were reported recovered after two negative PCRs, clearance, or symptom resolution. The sequenced material came from PBMCs or T cells enriched from blood (not recorded which). The clonotype comes from a woman aged 60-70 years who had recovered from COVID-19. The chain is built from TRBV2 and TRBJ2-5, with no clear D. CDR3 coding DNA: TGTGCCAGCAGTGAGCGAGTCCAAGAGACCCAGTACTTC. Its protein is CASSERVQETQYF.